This T cell receptor (beta chain) was found in a study of cytomegalovirus exposure and HLA in healthy donors. Germline V lookup: CDR1 SNHLY, CDR2 FYNNEI. This CDR3 region has 14 residues. Trimming took off 2 bases at V and 6 bases at J, with 11 bases between the two ends. This clone has just a few counts. Its antigen is undetermined. The study ran its PCR with 60 Vbeta and 13 Jbeta primers. Authors' analysis steps: Among the unique TCR beta chains that a later analysis counted, about 85 million in all, some 10 million were shared. Repertoires were generated with immunoSEQ multiplex PCR, while TCRdb's copy carries only in-frame clones and drops some. D and trimming come from the DNA, and the V and J calls and clone size come from that table. The table includes about 130,000 clones, about 10% detected once. Study outcomes and limitations: With later analysis, a missense DCLRE1C variant became linked to TCR beta V- and J-gene trimming. The authors listed 164 TCR beta chains as cytomegalovirus-associated.

The material sequenced was PBMCs. The sequence derives from a woman aged 18-30 years in good health and CMV-seropositive. The chain joins TRBV2 to TRBJ2-1, with D possibly TRBD2 on 6 matching bases. The CDR3 region is CASSEQVSGNEQFF. DNA of the CDR3: TGTGCCAGCAGTGAACAGGTTAGCGGCAATGAGCAGTTCTTC.